This TCR beta chain was obtained from a study of blood T cell repertoires in COVID-19. Study overall: Acute and convalescent COVID-19 specimens originated in the United States, Italy and Spain. The analysed material was cDNA or gDNA that came from T cells, B-cell-depleted T cells, or PBMCs.

Sequencing was performed with immunoSEQ multiplex PCR; in TCRdb, only in-frame clones are kept and a portion is missing. The table includes over 45,000 clones, approximately 88% detected once. The CDR3 contains 15 residues. Germline assignment: CDR1 SGHTA and CDR2 FQGTGA. Germline trimming cut 5 bases from V and 1 base from J; bases unmatched to any gene: 3. The Seattle patients, enrolled during active infection, were followed longitudinally. V usage is TRBV7-3 and J usage is TRBJ2-3; 10 bases are shared with TRBD2. This TCR derives from a man between 40 and 49 years old with COVID-19, enrolled during active disease. Specimen: peripheral blood. In nucleotides, the CDR3 is TGTGCCAGCAGCCTAAGCGGGAGGGGCACAGATACGCAGTATTTT. Protein sequence: CASSLSGRGTDTQYF.